This T cell receptor beta chain is drawn from a study of blood T cell repertoires in COVID-19. In the study overall: PBMCs, B-cell-depleted T cells, or T cells provided the cDNA or gDNA that made up the material.

Some clones are missing from TCRdb's copy, which holds only in-frame ones; the method was immunoSEQ multiplex PCR. The sample holds hundreds of thousands of clones; more than 85% are singletons and the top ten take over 1%. V dropped 1 base and J dropped 5 bases, with 8 bases sitting between them. Germline V gene lookup returns CDR1 MNHNS and CDR2 SASEGT. The length of the CDR3 is 13 residues. This clonotype was sampled from a man aged 65 to 79 with acute or convalescent COVID-19. V is TRBV6-1 and J is TRBJ2-5, with D possibly being TRBD2 (6 bases). The sequencing sample was made of peripheral blood. The CDR3 nucleotides read TGTGCCAGCAGTGAAGGAGGGAGGGAGACCCAGTACTTC. It yields the protein CASSEGGRETQYF.